These T cell receptor beta chains were read from a single sample in a study of blood T cell repertoires in COVID-19. TCRdb's table, derived via immunoSEQ multiplex PCR, lists solely in-frame clones and lacks some. In the table there are 250,000 to 300,000 clones, about 89% of which are singletons. Sequencing was carried out using peripheral blood. All receptors derive from a man between 35 and 55 years old with acute or convalescent COVID-19. CDR3s include the opening cysteine and the closing phenylalanine or tryptophan. The order of the fields is J gene, D gene, V gene, clone size, CDR3 protein, CDR3 DNA. D genes are given only for firm matches. The listing skips clone size in some rows; elsewhere it reads once, few, many or a size class.

j_call: TRBJ2-2
d_call: .
v_call: TRBV5-1
clone_size: .
cdr3_aa: CASRLPGLAGELFF
cdr3_nt: TGCGCCAGCAGGCTTCCAGGGTTGGCCGGGGAGCTGTTTTTT

j_call: TRBJ1-1
d_call: .
v_call: TRBV6-5
clone_size: .
cdr3_aa: CASSSSTRAFF
cdr3_nt: TGTGCCAGCAGTTCCTCAACTCGGGCTTTCTTT

j_call: TRBJ2-1
d_call: TRBD1
v_call: TRBV9
clone_size: .
cdr3_aa: CASSVPGQGGMYNEQFF
cdr3_nt: TGTGCCAGCAGCGTACCCGGACAGGGTGGTATGTACAATGAGCAGTTCTTC

j_call: TRBJ2-1
d_call: .
v_call: TRBV7-3
clone_size: .
cdr3_aa: CASSLSQGYEQFF
cdr3_nt: TGTGCCAGCAGCTTATCCCAGGGCTATGAGCAGTTCTTC

j_call: TRBJ1-2
d_call: TRBD1
v_call: TRBV9
clone_size: .
cdr3_aa: CASSVEGQGLYGYTF
cdr3_nt: TGTGCCAGCAGCGTAGAGGGACAGGGGCTCTATGGCTACACCTTC

j_call: TRBJ1-1
d_call: TRBD1
v_call: TRBV15
clone_size: .
cdr3_aa: CATSRQGTMNTEAFF
cdr3_nt: TGTGCCACCAGCCGACAGGGCACCATGAACACTGAAGCTTTCTTT

j_call: TRBJ2-7
d_call: .
v_call: TRBV6-1
clone_size: once
cdr3_aa: CASSVGGGISSYEQYF
cdr3_nt: TGTGCCAGCAGTGTAGGTGGGGGGATTAGCTCCTACGAGCAGTACTTC

j_call: TRBJ1-1
d_call: .
v_call: TRBV12-3/TRBV12-4
clone_size: .
cdr3_aa: CASSPQLNTEAFF
cdr3_nt: TGTGCCAGCAGCCCGCAGTTGAACACTGAAGCTTTCTTT

j_call: TRBJ1-2
d_call: .
v_call: TRBV19
clone_size: .
cdr3_aa: CASSRPRDYTYGYTF
cdr3_nt: TGTGCCAGTAGTAGGCCTCGGGATTATACTTATGGCTACACCTTC

j_call: TRBJ1-1
d_call: TRBD1
v_call: TRBV30
clone_size: .
cdr3_aa: CAWSQTGKNTEAFF
cdr3_nt: TGTGCCTGGAGTCAGACAGGGAAGAACACTGAAGCTTTCTTT

j_call: TRBJ1-1
d_call: .
v_call: TRBV7-9
clone_size: .
cdr3_aa: CASSPQGVNTEAFF
cdr3_nt: TGTGCCAGCAGCCCACAGGGCGTGAACACTGAAGCTTTCTTT

j_call: TRBJ1-5
d_call: .
v_call: TRBV10-2
clone_size: .
cdr3_aa: CASSDDSRYQPQHF
cdr3_nt: TGCGCCAGCAGTGACGACAGCCGTTATCAGCCCCAGCATTTT

j_call: TRBJ1-2
d_call: .
v_call: TRBV11-2
clone_size: .
cdr3_aa: CASSSGYYGYTF
cdr3_nt: TGTGCCAGCAGTAGCGGGTACTATGGCTACACCTTC

j_call: TRBJ2-2
d_call: .
v_call: TRBV7-2
clone_size: .
cdr3_aa: CASSLALGATGELFF
cdr3_nt: TGTGCCAGCAGCTTAGCGCTGGGAGCCACCGGGGAGCTGTTTTTT

j_call: TRBJ1-6
d_call: TRBD1
v_call: TRBV19
clone_size: .
cdr3_aa: CASSPPGQGNSPLHF
cdr3_nt: TGTGCCAGTAGCCCGCCGGGACAGGGGAATTCACCCCTCCACTTT

j_call: TRBJ2-1
d_call: .
v_call: TRBV6-5
clone_size: .
cdr3_aa: CASSYAGYNEQFF
cdr3_nt: TGTGCCAGCAGTTACGCAGGATACAATGAGCAGTTCTTC

j_call: TRBJ2-4
d_call: .
v_call: TRBV27
clone_size: .
cdr3_aa: CASSRLRTRDKNIQYF
cdr3_nt: TGTGCCAGCAGCCGTTTGAGAACTAGAGACAAAAACATTCAGTACTTC

j_call: TRBJ1-3
d_call: .
v_call: TRBV4-1
clone_size: .
cdr3_aa: CASSQDGVSGNTIYF
cdr3_nt: TGCGCCAGCAGCCAAGACGGAGTCTCTGGAAACACCATATATTTT

j_call: TRBJ1-4
d_call: TRBD1
v_call: TRBV10-3
clone_size: .
cdr3_aa: CAARGSLGEKLFF
cdr3_nt: TGTGCCGCCAGGGGGTCCCTAGGTGAAAAACTGTTTTTT

j_call: TRBJ1-1
d_call: .
v_call: TRBV5-1
clone_size: .
cdr3_aa: CASSYLGAGAEAFF
cdr3_nt: TGCGCCAGCAGCTATCTAGGGGCGGGGGCTGAAGCTTTCTTT

j_call: TRBJ2-2
d_call: .
v_call: TRBV6-2/TRBV6-3
clone_size: once
cdr3_aa: CASSIGLNTGELFF
cdr3_nt: TGTGCCAGCAGTATCGGACTTAACACCGGGGAGCTGTTTTTT

j_call: TRBJ2-7
d_call: TRBD2
v_call: TRBV4-1
clone_size: once
cdr3_aa: CASSQTSGPSYEQYF
cdr3_nt: TGCGCCAGCAGCCAGACTAGCGGACCCTCCTACGAGCAGTACTTC

j_call: TRBJ1-1
d_call: .
v_call: TRBV28
clone_size: .
cdr3_aa: CASIPSDLGATGAFF
cdr3_nt: TGTGCCAGCATCCCGTCCGACTTGGGGGCCACGGGAGCTTTCTTT

j_call: TRBJ2-6
d_call: TRBD2
v_call: TRBV5-1
clone_size: .
cdr3_aa: CASSLTPRTSGESGANVLTF
cdr3_nt: TGCGCCAGCAGCTTAACCCCTCGGACTAGCGGGGAGAGTGGGGCCAACGTCCTGACTTTC

j_call: TRBJ1-6
d_call: .
v_call: TRBV6-5
clone_size: .
cdr3_aa: CASSADDPVNSPLHF
cdr3_nt: TGTGCCAGCAGCGCGGATGATCCGGTTAATTCACCCCTCCACTTT

j_call: TRBJ2-1
d_call: .
v_call: TRBV10-3
clone_size: .
cdr3_aa: CATEQGIDYNEQFF
cdr3_nt: TGTGCCACCGAACAGGGAATCGACTACAATGAGCAGTTCTTC

j_call: TRBJ2-1
d_call: TRBD2
v_call: TRBV7-9
clone_size: .
cdr3_aa: CASSLRGLAGSHNEQFF
cdr3_nt: TGTGCCAGCAGCTTAAGGGGACTAGCGGGGTCTCACAATGAGCAGTTCTTC

j_call: TRBJ1-1
d_call: TRBD1
v_call: TRBV27
clone_size: .
cdr3_aa: CASSPWTGGHTEAFF
cdr3_nt: TGTGCCAGCAGTCCTTGGACAGGGGGCCACACTGAAGCTTTCTTT

j_call: TRBJ2-7
d_call: TRBD1
v_call: TRBV7-8
clone_size: .
cdr3_aa: CASSTYRGPYEQYF
cdr3_nt: TGTGCCAGCAGCACGTACAGGGGACCCTACGAGCAGTACTTC